This TCR beta chain came from a study of T cell responses to AZD1222 COVID-19 vaccine. Broader study findings: At study baseline, merely over 5 AZD1222 recipients were seropositive. Two AZD1222 administrations were followed by greater Spike-specific TCR breadth and depth. Mostly white British, mostly female donors; authors suggested clonal diversity may be underestimated.

Trimming left V 5 bases short and J 6 bases short, with 13 bases between. The CDR3 runs 14 residues. CDR1 and CDR2 (germline): SEHNR, FQNEAQ (reference sequence). Some clones are missing from TCRdb's copy, which holds only in-frame ones; the method was immunoSEQ multiplex PCR. Among 150,000 or so clones listed, over 70% were seen once. Second doses at about 4 or about 12 weeks were pooled. Regarding this clone: Its antigen is still unknown.

This clonotype was obtained from an adult who received the AZD1222 COVID-19 vaccine. This sequence joins TRBV7-9 and TRBJ2-2; D possibly matches TRBD1 or TRBD2 (5 bases each). The sample in question was peripheral blood, obtained 28 days after the second AZD1222 dose. The CDR3 protein is CASSLGTMSGELFF. In nucleotides, the CDR3 is TGTGCCAGCAGCCTAGGGACGATGTCCGGGGAGCTGTTTTTT.